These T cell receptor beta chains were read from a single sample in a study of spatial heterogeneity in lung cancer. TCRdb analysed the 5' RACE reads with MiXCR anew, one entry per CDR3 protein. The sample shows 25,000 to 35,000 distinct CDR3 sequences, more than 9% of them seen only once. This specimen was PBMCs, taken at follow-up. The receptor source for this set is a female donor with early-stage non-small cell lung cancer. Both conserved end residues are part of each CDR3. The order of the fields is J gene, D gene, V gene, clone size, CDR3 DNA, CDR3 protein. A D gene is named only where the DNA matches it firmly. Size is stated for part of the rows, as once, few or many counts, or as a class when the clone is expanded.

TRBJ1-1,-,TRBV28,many,TGTGCCAGCAGTTTATCAGGGAGGGCTGAAGCTTTCTTT,CASSLSGRAEAFF
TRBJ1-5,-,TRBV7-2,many,TGTGCCAGCAGCTTAGTTAGTGATCCAAATCAGCCCCAGCATTTT,CASSLVSDPNQPQHF
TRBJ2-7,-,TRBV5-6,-,TGTGCCAGCAGCTTGGGTAGGGATTTGGACGAGCAGTACTTC,CASSLGRDLDEQYF
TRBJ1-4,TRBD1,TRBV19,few,TGTGCCAGCAAACAGGGGGAGGCGAGAAAACTGTTTTTT,CASKQGEARKLFF
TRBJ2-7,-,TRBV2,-,TGTGCCAGCAGTGAAGCAGGAGGTGGGTGGTCCGAGCAGTACTTC,CASSEAGGGWSEQYF
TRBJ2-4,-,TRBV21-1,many,TGTGCCGGGTCGGGGGGACGAGCCAAAAACATTCAGTACTTC,CAGSGGRAKNIQYF
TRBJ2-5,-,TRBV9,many,TGTGCCAGCAGCACCGGAGTCATCGAGACGGAGACCCAGTACTTC,CASSTGVIETETQYF
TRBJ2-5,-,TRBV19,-,TGTGCCACCCGGGACCGAGGTCAAGAGACCCAGTACTTC,CATRDRGQETQYF
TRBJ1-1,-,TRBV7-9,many,TGTGCCAGCAGCTTAGGGCAGGTGAACACTGAAGCTTTCTTT,CASSLGQVNTEAFF
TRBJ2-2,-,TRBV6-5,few,TGTGCCAGCAGTTACGGGCGTACCGGGGAGCTGTTTTTT,CASSYGRTGELFF
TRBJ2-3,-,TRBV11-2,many,TGTGCCAGCAGCCCCGGGACTTACACAGATACGCAGTATTTT,CASSPGTYTDTQYF
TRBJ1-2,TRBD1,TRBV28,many,TGTGCCAGCAGGAAGGCCTACAGGGGGCTATCGCTCTGGGGCTACACCTTC,CASRKAYRGLSLWGYTF
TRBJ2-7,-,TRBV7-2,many,TGTGCCAGCAGCTTGACAGGTCCTAACGCGCAGTACTTC,CASSLTGPNAQYF
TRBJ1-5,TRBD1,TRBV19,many,TGTGCCACCCGACCCGGGACAGGGGAAGCTTGGGGCAATCAGCCCCAGCATTTT,CATRPGTGEAWGNQPQHF
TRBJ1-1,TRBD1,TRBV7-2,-,TGTGCCAGCAGCCACAGGGGTGTAGTTTTTGAAGCTTTCTTT,CASSHRGVVFEAFF
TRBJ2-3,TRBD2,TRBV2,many,TGTGCCAGCACCCCGGGACTAGCGATGGTGGGGTCAGATACGCAGTATTTT,CASTPGLAMVGSDTQYF
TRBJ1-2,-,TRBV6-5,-,TGTGCCAGCAGTTACGACCAGAACTATGGCTACACCTTC,CASSYDQNYGYTF
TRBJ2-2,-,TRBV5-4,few,TGTGCCAGCAGCTTTGGGGCAGGCAACACCGGGGAGCTGTTTTTT,CASSFGAGNTGELFF
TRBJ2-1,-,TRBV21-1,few,TGTGCCAGCAGCACCCCCGGGGGCTTCTACAATGAGCAGTTCTTC,CASSTPGGFYNEQFF
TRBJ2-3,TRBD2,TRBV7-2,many,TGTGCCAGCAGCTTAAGGCTAGCGGGGCGCACAGATACGCAGTATTTT,CASSLRLAGRTDTQYF
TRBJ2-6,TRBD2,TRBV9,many,TGTGCCAGCAGCCGCCCAGCGGGGGGCGATAGGAGGTCTGGGGCCAACGTCCTGACTTTC,CASSRPAGGDRRSGANVLTF
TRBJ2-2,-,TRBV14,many,TGTGCCAGCAGCCAAGATCTTTTGGCCGGGGAGCTGTTTTTT,CASSQDLLAGELFF
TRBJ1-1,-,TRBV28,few,TGTGCCAGCAGTTTTGGGGGCGCGAACACTGAAGCTTTCTTT,CASSFGGANTEAFF
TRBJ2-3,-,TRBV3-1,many,TGTGCCAGCAGCCAAGATTTAAGGGGGAGCACAGATACGCAGTATTTT,CASSQDLRGSTDTQYF
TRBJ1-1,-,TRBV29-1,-,TGCAGCGTTGAAACGAACACTGAAGCTTTCTTT,CSVETNTEAFF
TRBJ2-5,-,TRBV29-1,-,TGCAGCGTTATTAGCCGACAAGAGACCCAGTACTTC,CSVISRQETQYF
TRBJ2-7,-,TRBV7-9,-,TGTGCCAGCAGCCCAAGGACGGGAACTAACGAGCAGTACTTC,CASSPRTGTNEQYF
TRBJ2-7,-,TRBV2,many,TGTGCCAGCAGTGCAGGGAACAGGGTCTACGAGCAGTACTTC,CASSAGNRVYEQYF
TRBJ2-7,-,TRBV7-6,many,TGTGCCAGCAGCCCGACCATTAGCTACGAGCAGTACTTC,CASSPTISYEQYF
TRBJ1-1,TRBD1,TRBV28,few,TGTGCCAGTCGTCCAGGGGGCTCCAACACTGAAGCTTTCTTT,CASRPGGSNTEAFF
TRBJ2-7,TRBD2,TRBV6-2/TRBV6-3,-,TGTGCCAGCAGTTACTGGAGCGGGACCTACGAGCAGTACTTC,CASSYWSGTYEQYF
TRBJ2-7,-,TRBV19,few,TGTGCCAGTAGTGCGGTCCGGGGTTCCTACGAGCAGTACTTC,CASSAVRGSYEQYF
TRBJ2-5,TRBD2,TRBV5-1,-,TGCGCCAGCAGCGGGACTAGAAGAGAGACCCAGTACTTC,CASSGTRRETQYF
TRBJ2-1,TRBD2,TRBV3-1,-,TGTGCCAGCAGCCAATTGGCGGGGGTTACCAATGAGCAGTTCTTC,CASSQLAGVTNEQFF
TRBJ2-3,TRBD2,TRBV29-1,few,TGCAGCGCCCGGGGGGTTAGCACAGATACGCAGTATTTT,CSARGVSTDTQYF
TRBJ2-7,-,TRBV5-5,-,TGTGCCAGCAGCTTTTGGGGTCCCTACGAGCAGTACTTC,CASSFWGPYEQYF
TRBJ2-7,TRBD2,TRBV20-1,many,TGCAGTGCTAGTGGGACTACAATTTACGAGCAGTACTTC,CSASGTTIYEQYF
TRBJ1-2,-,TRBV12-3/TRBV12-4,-,TGTGCCAGCAGCCCTATGGGCCAGAAAGCTAACTATGGCTACACCTTC,CASSPMGQKANYGYTF
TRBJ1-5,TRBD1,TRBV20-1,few,TGCAGTGCTAGGTCGGGACAGGGGGTCAATCAGCCCCAGCATTTT,CSARSGQGVNQPQHF
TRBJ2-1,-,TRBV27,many,TGTGCCAGCAGTTTTTCGGGGCTACGAGGTGAGCAGTTCTTC,CASSFSGLRGEQFF
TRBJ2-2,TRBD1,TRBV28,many,TGTGCCAGCAGTTTACGGGACAGGGGGCCCGGGGAGCTGTTTTTT,CASSLRDRGPGELFF
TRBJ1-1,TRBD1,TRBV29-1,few,TGCAGCGTGGCTTCCCGGGACAGGGGACTGAACACTGAAGCTTTCTTT,CSVASRDRGLNTEAFF
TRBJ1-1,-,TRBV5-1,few,TGCGCCAGCAGCTTGGGCTCGGTGAACACTGAAGCTTTCTTT,CASSLGSVNTEAFF
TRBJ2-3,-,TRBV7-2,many,TGTGCCAGCAGCCGAAGACAGGCAGATACGCAGTATTTT,CASSRRQADTQYF
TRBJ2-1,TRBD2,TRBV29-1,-,TGCAGCGTTGGCGGGGGAAGCTCCTACAATGAGCAGTTCTTC,CSVGGGSSYNEQFF
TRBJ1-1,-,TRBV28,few,TGTGCCAGCAGTTTATACCGCCATGGGGGTGACACTGAAGCTTTCTTT,CASSLYRHGGDTEAFF
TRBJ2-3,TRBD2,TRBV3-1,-,TGTGCCAGCAGCCAAGATTGGGTCCAGCGGGGTTGGACAGATACGCAGTATTTT,CASSQDWVQRGWTDTQYF
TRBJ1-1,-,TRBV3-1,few,TGTGCCAGCGACCAAACAGGCACTGAAGCTTTCTTT,CASDQTGTEAFF
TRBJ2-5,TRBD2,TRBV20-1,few,TGCAGTGCCGGGACTAGCCCCTACCAAGAGACCCAGTACTTC,CSAGTSPYQETQYF
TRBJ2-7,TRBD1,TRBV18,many,TGTGCCAGCTCACCACGACAGGGACATTACGAGCAGTACTTC,CASSPRQGHYEQYF
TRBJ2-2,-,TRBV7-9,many,TGTGCCAGCAGCCCGGAGAGGGGGTGGACCGGGGAGCTGTTTTTT,CASSPERGWTGELFF
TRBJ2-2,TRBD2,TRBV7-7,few,TGTGCTAGCAGCCCTAGCGGTTCCCTAACCGGGGAGCTGTTTTTT,CASSPSGSLTGELFF
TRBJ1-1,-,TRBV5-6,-,TGTGCCAGCAGCTCTCGGCAGGGGATTTTCGCTGAAGCTTTCTTT,CASSSRQGIFAEAFF